These 31 T cell receptor beta chains were all obtained from the same sample, sequenced in a study of spatial heterogeneity in lung cancer. TCRdb reprocessed the 5' RACE reads via MiXCR and lists one record per CDR3 protein. The data show more than 2,500 distinct CDR3 sequences, 4.5% seen once. Time point: sample taken at primary tumor resection. General study points: Counts of expanded intratumoral alpha and beta TCRs tracked tumor mutation counts.

Their cognate antigens are unknown. The input for sequencing was lung tumor tissue, taken at surgery. These TCRs come from a female donor with early-stage non-small cell lung cancer.

This clonotype was seen only a few times. J is TRBJ2-5 and V is TRBV28; D gene ambiguous. CDR3 length equals 12 residues. In germline, CDR1 is MDHEN, CDR2 SYDVKM. V shed 5 bases and J shed 5 bases, with 9 bases lying between them. The CDR3 region has the DNA TGTGCCAGCAGTCTCATAAGTGAGACCCAGTACTTC. As protein: CASSLISETQYF.

Judged by abundance, this clonotype is medium-sized. This chain joins TRBV18 and TRBJ1-1, with D hard to call. The V and J ends lost 3 bases and 2 bases respectively, with 1 base between them. The CDR3 loop spans 11 amino acids. CDR1 and CDR2 from the germline V gene are KGHSH and LQKENI. As DNA, the CDR3 is TGTGCCAGCTCACCTAACACTGAAGCTTTCTTT. Translating it yields CASSPNTEAFF.

In its sample, this clonotype ranks as medium-sized. This chain joins TRBV9 and TRBJ1-1; a possible D gene is TRBD1 (5 bases). CDR1 SGDLS and CDR2 YYNGEE come from the germline V gene. Trimming shortened V by 0 bases and J by 0 bases, and 9 bases separated the two germline ends. The CDR3 length is 15 residues. CDR3 sequence reads: CASSVVDSLNTEAFF. The CDR3 region has the DNA TGTGCCAGCAGCGTAGTTGACAGCCTGAACACTGAAGCTTTCTTT.

This clonotype is judged medium-sized. This chain uses TRBV12-3 or TRBV12-4 with TRBJ1-3; D unclear. V gave up 5 bases and J gave up 0 bases, with 17 bases separating them. This CDR3 comprises 17 residues. CDR3: CASSQDGVKGSGNTIYF. CDR3 bases: TGTGCCAGCAGTCAGGACGGGGTAAAGGGCTCTGGAAACACCATATATTTT.

By its share, this clonotype is medium-sized. J is TRBJ1-2 and V is TRBV28; D is possibly TRBD1 (6 bases). CDR3 length: 15 amino acids. Germline lookup yields CDR1 MDHEN and CDR2 SYDVKM. Between the trimmed V and J ends, which lost 5 bases and 4 bases, there was a span of 17 bases. In DNA, the CDR3 is TGTGCCAGCAGTGGGTGGGACAAAAATCGCTATGGCTACACCTTC. This sequence encodes CASSGWDKNRYGYTF.

This clonotype is labeled as large. The V and J genes are TRBV11-2 and TRBJ1-1; D possibly corresponds to TRBD1 (6 bases). Trimming cost V 4 bases and J 1 base, with 13 bases left between them. Germline V gene sequence: CDR1 SGHAT, CDR2 FQNNGV. The CDR3 is 15 amino acids. The CDR3 DNA sequence: TGTGCCAGCAGCTCCGAACAGGGTTGGAACACTGAAGCTTTCTTT. Encoded protein: CASSSEQGWNTEAFF.

This clonotype was seen a handful of times. The chain is built from TRBV24-1 and TRBJ2-7; D is undetermined. Germline CDR1 is KGHDR and CDR2 is SFDVKD. CDR3 size: 16 residues. The V end lost 6 bases, the J end lost 4 bases, and 21 bases lay between the germline ends. CDR3 region: CATSPRHSTNSYEQYF. CDR3 coding DNA: TGTGCCACCAGTCCCCGGCACTCGACGAATAGTTACGAGCAGTACTTC.

This clonotype is medium-sized by share. V is TRBV6-5 and J is TRBJ2-2, with D possibly matching TRBD2 (6 bases). The germline gives CDR1 MNHEY, CDR2 SVGAGI. The length of the CDR3 is 14 residues. V was shortened by 0 bases and J by 7 bases, with 9 bases between the two germline ends. The CDR3 DNA reads TGTGCCAGCAGTTACTCCCAGGGAGGCGGGGAGCTGTTTTTT. Its translation is CASSYSQGGGELFF.

This clonotype rates as medium-sized (0.01 to 0.1%). The chain couples TRBV6-2 or TRBV6-3 to TRBJ1-3; D not certain. V was pared by 6 bases and J by 0 bases, with 9 bases between. This CDR3 comprises 14 residues. Germline V gene lookup returns CDR1 MNHEY and CDR2 SVGEGT. The chain's CDR3 is CASSVQISGNTIYF. As DNA, the CDR3 is TGTGCCAGCAGCGTACAGATCTCTGGAAACACCATATATTTT.

By proportion, this clonotype is large (0.1 to 1%). The V call is TRBV9, the J call TRBJ2-1; 10 bases are a match to TRBD2. The CDR3 sequence is 18 residues long. J gave up 5 bases and V 0 bases, and 11 bases lay outside the gene matches. Germline values: CDR1 SGDLS, CDR2 YYNGEE. CDR3 region: CASSVGGSGGPTNNEQFF. CDR3 bases: TGTGCCAGCAGCGTAGGAGGTAGCGGGGGGCCAACTAACAATGAGCAGTTCTTC.

This clonotype was counted ten times or more. The chain recombines TRBV29-1 with TRBJ2-1, with no clear D. This CDR3 has 14 amino acids. Trimming pared 0 bases from V and 8 bases from J, leaving 14 bases between. The germline CDR1 and CDR2 sequences are SQVTM and ANQGSEA. The CDR3 DNA follows: TGCAGCGTTGAAGATTGGCAGGCTGGCCATGAGCAGTTCTTC. This codes for CSVEDWQAGHEQFF.

Within the sample, this clonotype is medium-sized (0.01 to 0.1%). The chain employs TRBV12-3 or TRBV12-4 and TRBJ1-5; D unresolved. V was clipped by 7 bases and J by 1 base, with 11 bases between them. The length of the CDR3 is 14 residues. CDR3 bases: TGTGCCAGCACGAAACAGATAAGCAATCAGCCCCAGCATTTT. Translated: CASTKQISNQPQHF.

This clonotype rates as medium-sized (0.01 to 0.1%). This sequence joins TRBV6-6 and TRBJ1-1; D is undetermined. This CDR3 spans 14 amino acids. With 6 bases removed from V and 1 base from J, the gap between germline ends came to 12 bases. Germline-derived CDR1 and CDR2 are MNHNY and SVGAGI (reference sequence). In DNA, the CDR3 is TGTGCCAGCAGGCGTGGAGATCAGAACACTGAAGCTTTCTTT. It codes for CASRRGDQNTEAFF.

The sample holds a few counts of this clonotype. The V gene is TRBV18, the J gene TRBJ2-2; TRBD1 matches at 8 bases. The ends lost 2 bases at V and 3 bases at J; junction bases unmatched: 8. The CDR3 has 17 amino acids. Germline CDR1 reads KGHSH; CDR2 reads LQKENI. The chain's CDR3 is CASSPGQGLPDTGELFF. CDR3 nucleotide sequence: TGTGCCAGCTCACCAGGACAGGGACTTCCTGACACCGGGGAGCTGTTTTTT.

This clonotype is medium-sized in the sample. The V call is TRBV20-1, the J call TRBJ2-1; unclear D gene. CDR1 is DFQATT and CDR2 is SNEGSKA in the germline V gene (reference sequence). V lost 3 bases to trimming and J lost 4 bases, with 16 bases between them. The CDR3 is 15 residues long. CDR3 nucleotides: TGCAGTGCTAGTCCGAACTACAACCCATACAATGAGCAGTTCTTC. Amino acids: CSASPNYNPYNEQFF.

Judged by abundance, this clonotype is medium-sized. V is TRBV4-3 and J is TRBJ1-3; possible D gene TRBD1, 6 bases. Trimming cost V 1 base and J 4 bases, with 14 bases left between them. CDR1 is LGHNA and CDR2 is YSLEER in the germline V gene. This CDR3 has 16 residues. CDR3 DNA: TGCGCCAGCAGCCAAGCAGCAGGGGTCATAGGAAACACCATATATTTT. Protein product: CASSQAAGVIGNTIYF.

The chain has TRBV11-2 and TRBJ2-3, with 8 bases aligning to TRBD1. Germline V lookup: CDR1 SGHAT, CDR2 FQNNGV. V was pared by 5 bases and J by 2 bases, with 3 bases of the junction left unmatched. CDR3 size: 14 residues. The CDR3 loop reads CASSRQGHTDTQYF. The CDR3 DNA sequence: TGTGCCAGCAGCCGACAGGGGCACACAGATACGCAGTATTTT.

This clonotype rates as medium-sized (0.01 to 0.1%). This chain uses TRBV20-1 with TRBJ1-1, with unresolved D. Germline V gene sequence: CDR1 DFQATT, CDR2 SNEGSKA (reference sequence). V gave up 3 bases and J gave up 8 bases, with 7 bases separating them. The CDR3 contains 10 residues. The DNA of the CDR3 is TGCAGTGCTAGGGATTTCGAAGCTTTCTTT. It codes for CSARDFEAFF.

By sample fraction, this clonotype is medium-sized. V is TRBV3-1 and J is TRBJ2-6, with TRBD2 as a possible D gene (6 bases). The CDR3 contains 18 residues. Germline V gene data show CDR1 as LGHDT and CDR2 as YNNKEL (reference sequence). Trimming shortened V by 3 bases and J by 2 bases, and 17 bases separated the two germline ends. CDR3 coding DNA: TGTGCCAGCAGCCAGGCTAAAGATTGGGGGGCTGGGGCCAACGTCCTGACTTTC. Encoded protein: CASSQAKDWGAGANVLTF.

This clonotype rates as medium-sized (0.01 to 0.1%). V gene TRBV6-2 or TRBV6-3 combines with J gene TRBJ2-5, with D perhaps matching TRBD1 (6 bases). The CDR3 runs to 14 residues. Germline V CDR1 and CDR2: MNHEY, SVGEGT. The V end was cut by 6 bases, the J end by 1 base, with 12 bases between. Written as DNA, the CDR3 is TGTGCCAGCAGCTGGACAGTACCCCAAGAGACCCAGTACTTC. Translated, it gives CASSWTVPQETQYF.

This clonotype qualifies as medium-sized (0.01 to 0.1%). This chain connects TRBV12-3 or TRBV12-4 to TRBJ2-7; 10 nucleotides align to TRBD1. V shed 5 bases and J 4 bases; nucleotides not matched to a gene: 5. This CDR3 has 14 amino acids. The CDR3 DNA sequence: TGTGCCAGCAGTCCTTCGGGACAGGGGTACGAGCAGTACTTC. This sequence encodes CASSPSGQGYEQYF.

The rearrangement uses TRBV29-1 and TRBJ2-1, with TRBD2 matching over 10 bases. J was trimmed by 5 bases and V by 7 bases; bases with no gene match: 11. CDR3 length: 15 residues. Germline CDR1 and CDR2: SQVTM and ANQGSEA. The DNA for the CDR3 is TGCAGCGCCCTCTTTAGCGGGAGGCCCCACAATGAGCAGTTCTTC. Translated, it gives CSALFSGRPHNEQFF.

This clonotype was counted many times. CDR3 sequence reads: CASTAGSGKETQYF. In DNA form, the CDR3 reads TGTGCCAGCACCGCCGGTTCGGGGAAAGAGACCCAGTACTTC. The chain couples TRBV5-4 to TRBJ2-5; weak D call: TRBD2 (5 bases). V was trimmed by 6 bases and J by 3 bases, leaving 15 bases between them. The CDR3 totals 14 residues. Per germline, CDR1 SGHNT and CDR2 YYREEE (reference sequence). Full variable domain (missing parts from reference TRBV5-4 and TRBJ2-5): ETGVTQSPTHLIKTRGQQVTLRCSSQSGHNTVSWYQQALGQGPQFIFQYYREEENGRGNFPPRFSGLQFPNYSSELNVNALELDDSALYLCASTAGSGKETQYFGPGTRLLVL.

This clonotype was observed many times. The chain employs TRBV7-9 and TRBJ2-7; TRBD2 aligns across 9 bases. CDR3 length: 17 amino acids. V was pared by 2 bases and J by 0 bases, with 8 bases of the junction left unmatched. Looked up from germline, CDR1 is SEHNR and CDR2 is FQNEAQ (reference sequence). Here the CDR3 reads CASSLRVTSGGSYEQYF. The CDR3 coding sequence is TGTGCCAGCAGCTTAAGGGTGACTAGCGGCGGCTCCTACGAGCAGTACTTC.

The sample holds many counts of this clonotype. The chain carries TRBV7-9 and TRBJ2-3; the match to TRBD2 covers 8 bases. J was trimmed by 0 bases and V by 3 bases; bases with no gene match: 5. There are 16 residues in the CDR3. Germline V gives CDR1 SEHNR, CDR2 FQNEAQ (reference sequence). The CDR3 nucleotides read TGTGCCAGCAGCTTTTGGCGGGGGGACAGCACAGATACGCAGTATTTT. Translation gives CASSFWRGDSTDTQYF.

This clonotype is categorized as medium-sized. This chain uses TRBV4-3 with TRBJ1-2; tentative D call: TRBD1 (6 bases). Trimming shortened V by 1 base and J by 8 bases, and 17 bases separated the two germline ends. Per the germline V gene, CDR1 is LGHNA and CDR2 is YSLEER. The CDR3 loop spans 15 amino acids. The CDR3 region is CASSQVIGGPQGYTF. The DNA of the CDR3 is TGCGCCAGCAGCCAAGTGATTGGGGGGCCCCAGGGCTACACCTTC.

By share of the sample, this clonotype is medium-sized. This sequence joins TRBV20-1 and TRBJ1-1, with D possibly being TRBD1 (6 bases). The CDR3 runs 15 residues. CDR1 is DFQATT and CDR2 is SNEGSKA in the germline V gene (reference sequence). V lost 3 bases to trimming and J lost 2 bases, with 16 bases between them. The DNA for the CDR3 is TGCAGTGCTAGCGGGGGCGCGGGATCAAACACTGAAGCTTTCTTT. This translates into CSASGGAGSNTEAFF.

This clonotype is termed medium-sized. The gene calls are TRBV6-5 and TRBJ2-7; perhaps D is TRBD1 or TRBD2 (6 bases each). V lost 8 bases and J lost 5, with 19 bases in between. Germline CDR1 is MNHEY and CDR2 is SVGAGI. The CDR3 is made up of 14 amino acids. The CDR3 nucleotides read TGTGCCAGCCAAAGGGGGGCTGGAGGGCACGAGCAGTACTTC. Translated: CASQRGAGGHEQYF.

In its sample, this clonotype ranks as medium-sized. The chain uses TRBV4-2 and TRBJ2-6; possible D gene TRBD1, 5 bases. V gave up 4 bases and J gave up 1 base, with 17 bases separating them. Germline CDR1 and CDR2: LGHNA and YNFKEQ. The CDR3 has 18 residues. CDR3 sequence (DNA): TGTGCCAGCAGCCCCTCAGTGGGCCCAGGGTCTGGGGCCAACGTCCTGACTTTC. It specifies CASSPSVGPGSGANVLTF.

This clonotype counts as medium-sized. The chain combines TRBV6-1 with TRBJ2-7, with D perhaps matching TRBD2 (6 bases). Trimming took off 3 bases at V and 7 bases at J, with 16 bases between the two ends. This CDR3 has 14 amino acids. From germline, CDR1 is MNHNS and CDR2 SASEGT. This CDR3 is CASSDRRVRKEQYF. CDR3 DNA sequence: TGTGCCAGCAGTGATAGGAGGGTAAGGAAGGAGCAGTACTTC.

Sample share makes this clonotype medium-sized (0.01 to 0.1%). V is TRBV5-1 and J is TRBJ1-3; D is ambiguous. Germline V gives CDR1 SGHRS, CDR2 YFSETQ. V was pared by 1 base and J by 2 bases, with 10 bases between. The CDR3 has 15 residues. The CDR3: CASSLRGAPGNTIYF. DNA of the CDR3: TGCGCCAGCAGCTTGCGGGGAGCCCCTGGAAACACCATATATTTT.